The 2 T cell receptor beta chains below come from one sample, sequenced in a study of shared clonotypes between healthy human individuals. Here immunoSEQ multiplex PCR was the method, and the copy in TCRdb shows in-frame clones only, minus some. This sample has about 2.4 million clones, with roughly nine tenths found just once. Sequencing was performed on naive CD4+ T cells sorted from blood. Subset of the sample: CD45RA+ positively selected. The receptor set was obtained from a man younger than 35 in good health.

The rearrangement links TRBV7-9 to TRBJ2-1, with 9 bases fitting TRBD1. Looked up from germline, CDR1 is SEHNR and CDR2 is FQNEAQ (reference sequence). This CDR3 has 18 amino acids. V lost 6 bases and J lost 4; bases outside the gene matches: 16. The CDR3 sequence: CASSSGTGTVSWYNEQFF. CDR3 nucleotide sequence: TGTGCCAGCAGTTCCGGGACAGGGACCGTTTCTTGGTACAATGAGCAGTTCTTC.

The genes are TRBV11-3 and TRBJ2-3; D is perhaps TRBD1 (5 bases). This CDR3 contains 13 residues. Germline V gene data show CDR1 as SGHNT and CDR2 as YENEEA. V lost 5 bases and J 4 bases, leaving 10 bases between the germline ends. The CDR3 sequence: CASSAGRADTQYF. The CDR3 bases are TGTGCCAGCAGCGCAGGCAGGGCAGATACGCAGTATTTT.